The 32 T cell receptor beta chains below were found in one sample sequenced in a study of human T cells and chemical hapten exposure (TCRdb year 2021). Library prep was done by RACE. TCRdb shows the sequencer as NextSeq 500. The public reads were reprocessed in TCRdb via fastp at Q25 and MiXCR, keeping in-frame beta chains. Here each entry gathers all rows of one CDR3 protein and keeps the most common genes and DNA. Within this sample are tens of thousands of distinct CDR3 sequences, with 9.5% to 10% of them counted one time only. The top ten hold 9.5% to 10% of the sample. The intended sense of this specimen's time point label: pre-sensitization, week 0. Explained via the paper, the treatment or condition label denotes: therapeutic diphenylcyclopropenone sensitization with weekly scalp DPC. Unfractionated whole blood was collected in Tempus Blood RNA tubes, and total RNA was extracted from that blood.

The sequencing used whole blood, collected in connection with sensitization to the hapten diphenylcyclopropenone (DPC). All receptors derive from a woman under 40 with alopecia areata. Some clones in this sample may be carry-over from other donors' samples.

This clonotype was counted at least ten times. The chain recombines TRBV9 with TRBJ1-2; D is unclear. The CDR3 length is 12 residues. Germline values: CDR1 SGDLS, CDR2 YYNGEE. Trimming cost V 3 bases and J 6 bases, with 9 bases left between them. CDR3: CASSEGSDGYTF. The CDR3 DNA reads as TGTGCCAGCAGCGAGGGTAGTGATGGCTACACCTTC.

Here the CDR3 DNA reads TGTGCCTGGAGAGGGGTAGAGACCCAGTACTTC. Its translation: CAWRGVETQYF. V gene TRBV30 combines with J gene TRBJ2-5; D may be TRBD1 (5 bases). CDR1 and CDR2 (germline): GTSNPN, SVGIG (reference sequence). The ends were cut back, 3 bases at V and 4 bases at J, with 6 bases in the middle. This CDR3 is built from 11 residues.

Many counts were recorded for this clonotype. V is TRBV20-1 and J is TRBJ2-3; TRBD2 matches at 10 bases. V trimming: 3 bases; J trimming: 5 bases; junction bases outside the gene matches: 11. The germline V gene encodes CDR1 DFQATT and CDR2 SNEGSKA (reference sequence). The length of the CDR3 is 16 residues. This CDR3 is CSASVLSGGPEDTQYF. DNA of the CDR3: TGCAGTGCTAGTGTCCTTAGCGGGGGGCCGGAAGATACGCAGTATTTT.

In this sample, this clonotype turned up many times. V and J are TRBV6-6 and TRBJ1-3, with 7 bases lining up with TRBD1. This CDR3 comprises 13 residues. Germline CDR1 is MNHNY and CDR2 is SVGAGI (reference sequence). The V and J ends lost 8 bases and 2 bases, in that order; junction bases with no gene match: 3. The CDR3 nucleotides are TGTGCCAGCCTAGGACAGGCTGGAAACACCATATATTTT. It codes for CASLGQAGNTIYF.

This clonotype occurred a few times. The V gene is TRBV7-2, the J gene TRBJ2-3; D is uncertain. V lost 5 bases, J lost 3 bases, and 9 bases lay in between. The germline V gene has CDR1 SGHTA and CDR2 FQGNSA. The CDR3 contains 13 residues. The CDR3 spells CASSPKETDTQYF. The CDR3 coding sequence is TGTGCCAGCAGCCCCAAGGAGACAGATACGCAGTATTTT.

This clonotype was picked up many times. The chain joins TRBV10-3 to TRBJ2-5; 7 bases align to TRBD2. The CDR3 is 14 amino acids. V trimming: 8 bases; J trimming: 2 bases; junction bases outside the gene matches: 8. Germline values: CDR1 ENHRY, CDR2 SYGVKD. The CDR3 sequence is CAIAVGGDQETQYF. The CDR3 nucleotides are TGTGCCATCGCCGTGGGGGGGGATCAAGAGACCCAGTACTTC.

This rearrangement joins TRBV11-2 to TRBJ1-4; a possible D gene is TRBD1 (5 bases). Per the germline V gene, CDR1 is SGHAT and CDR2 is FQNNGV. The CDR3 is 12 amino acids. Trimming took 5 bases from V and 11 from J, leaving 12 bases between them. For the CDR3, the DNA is TGTGCCAGCAGCGGGGACCGGGATAAACTGTTTTTT. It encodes CASSGDRDKLFF.

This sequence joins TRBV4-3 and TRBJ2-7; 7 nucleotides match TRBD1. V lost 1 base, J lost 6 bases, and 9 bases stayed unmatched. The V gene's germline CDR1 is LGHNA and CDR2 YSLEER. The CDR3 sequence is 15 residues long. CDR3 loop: CASSQGLLGGGEQYF. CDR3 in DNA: TGCGCCAGCAGCCAAGGCCTCCTAGGGGGCGGCGAGCAGTACTTC.

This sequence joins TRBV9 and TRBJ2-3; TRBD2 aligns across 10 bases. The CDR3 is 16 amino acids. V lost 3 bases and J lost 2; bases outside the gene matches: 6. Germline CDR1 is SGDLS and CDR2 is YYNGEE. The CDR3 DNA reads TGTGCCAGCAGCGCCGGGACTAGCGAATTCACAGATACGCAGTATTTT. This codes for CASSAGTSEFTDTQYF.

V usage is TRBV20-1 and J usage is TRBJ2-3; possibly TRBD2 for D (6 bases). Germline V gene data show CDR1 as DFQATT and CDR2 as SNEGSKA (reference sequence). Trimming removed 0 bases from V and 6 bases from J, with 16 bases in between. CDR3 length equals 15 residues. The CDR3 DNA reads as TGCAGTGCTAGAGATTACGCCAGCGGGTCTGATACGCAGTATTTT. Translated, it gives CSARDYASGSDTQYF.

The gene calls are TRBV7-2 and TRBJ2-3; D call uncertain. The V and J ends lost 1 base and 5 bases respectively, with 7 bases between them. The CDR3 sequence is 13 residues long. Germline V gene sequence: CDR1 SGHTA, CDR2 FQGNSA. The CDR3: CASSLGFRDTQYF. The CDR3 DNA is TGTGCCAGCAGCTTAGGGTTCAGAGATACGCAGTATTTT.

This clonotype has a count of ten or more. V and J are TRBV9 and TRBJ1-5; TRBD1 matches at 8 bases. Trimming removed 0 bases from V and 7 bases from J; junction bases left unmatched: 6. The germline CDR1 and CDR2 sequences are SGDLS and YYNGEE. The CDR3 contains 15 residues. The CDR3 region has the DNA TGTGCCAGCAGCGTAGACCCAGGGGGCGAACAGCCCCAGCATTTT. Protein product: CASSVDPGGEQPQHF.

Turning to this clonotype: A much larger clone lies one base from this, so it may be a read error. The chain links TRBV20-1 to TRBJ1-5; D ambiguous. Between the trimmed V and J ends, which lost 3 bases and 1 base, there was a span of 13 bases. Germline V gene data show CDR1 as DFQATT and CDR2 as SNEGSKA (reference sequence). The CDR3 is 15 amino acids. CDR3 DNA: TGCAGTGCTAGTTCCGGAGTCAGCAGCAATCAGCCCCAGCATTTT. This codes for CSASSGVSSNQPQHF.

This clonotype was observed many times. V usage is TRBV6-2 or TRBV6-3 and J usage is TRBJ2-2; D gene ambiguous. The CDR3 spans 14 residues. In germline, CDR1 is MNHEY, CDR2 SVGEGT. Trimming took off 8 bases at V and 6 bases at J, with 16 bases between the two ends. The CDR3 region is CASLYSPGAGELFF. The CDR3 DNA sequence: TGTGCCAGCCTATACAGTCCTGGAGCCGGGGAGCTGTTTTTT.

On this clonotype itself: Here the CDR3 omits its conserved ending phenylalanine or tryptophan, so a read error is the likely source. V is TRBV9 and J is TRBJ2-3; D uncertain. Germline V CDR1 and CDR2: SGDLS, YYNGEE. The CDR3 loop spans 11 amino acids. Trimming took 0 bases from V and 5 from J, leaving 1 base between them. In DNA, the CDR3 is TGTGCCAGCAGCGTAGGAGATACGCAGTATTTG. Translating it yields CASSVGDTQYL.

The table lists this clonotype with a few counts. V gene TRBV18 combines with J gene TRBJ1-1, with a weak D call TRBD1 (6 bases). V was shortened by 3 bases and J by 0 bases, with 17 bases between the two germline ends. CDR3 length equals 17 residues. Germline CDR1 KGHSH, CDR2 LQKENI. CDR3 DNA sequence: TGTGCCAGCTCACCGGGTCAGGGGACGGGTATGAACACTGAAGCTTTCTTT. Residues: CASSPGQGTGMNTEAFF.

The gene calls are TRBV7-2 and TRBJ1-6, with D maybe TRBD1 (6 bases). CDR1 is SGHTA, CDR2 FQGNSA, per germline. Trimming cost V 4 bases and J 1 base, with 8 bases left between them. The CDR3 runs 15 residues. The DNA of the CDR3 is TGTGCCAGCAGCTCCGGACAGTCCTATAATTCACCCCTCCACTTT. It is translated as CASSSGQSYNSPLHF.

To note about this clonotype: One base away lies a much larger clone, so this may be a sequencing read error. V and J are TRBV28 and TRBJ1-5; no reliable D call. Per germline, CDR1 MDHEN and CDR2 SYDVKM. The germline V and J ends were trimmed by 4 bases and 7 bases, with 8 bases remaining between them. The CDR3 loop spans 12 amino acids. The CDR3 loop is CASSYPAQPQHF. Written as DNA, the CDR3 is TGTGCCAGCAGTTATCCAGCCCAGCCCCAGCATTTT.

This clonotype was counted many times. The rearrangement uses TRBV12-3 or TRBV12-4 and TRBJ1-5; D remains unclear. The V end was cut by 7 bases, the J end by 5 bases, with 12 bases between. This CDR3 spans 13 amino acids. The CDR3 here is CASTRSGDQPQHF. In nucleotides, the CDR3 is TGTGCCAGCACCAGATCTGGGGATCAGCCCCAGCATTTT.

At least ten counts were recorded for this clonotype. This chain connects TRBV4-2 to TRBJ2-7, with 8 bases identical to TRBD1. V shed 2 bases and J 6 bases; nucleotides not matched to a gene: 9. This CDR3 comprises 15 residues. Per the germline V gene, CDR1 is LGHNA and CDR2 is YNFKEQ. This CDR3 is CASSQTRTGLSEQYF. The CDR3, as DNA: TGTGCCAGCAGCCAAACCCGGACAGGGTTGAGCGAGCAGTACTTC.

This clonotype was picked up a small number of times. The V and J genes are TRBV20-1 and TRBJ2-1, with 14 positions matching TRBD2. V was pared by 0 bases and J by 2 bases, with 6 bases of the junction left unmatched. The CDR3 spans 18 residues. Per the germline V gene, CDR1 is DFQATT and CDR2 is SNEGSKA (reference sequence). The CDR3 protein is CSARDTGLAGVPYNEQFF. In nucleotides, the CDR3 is TGCAGTGCTAGAGATACGGGACTAGCGGGGGTGCCCTACAATGAGCAGTTCTTC.

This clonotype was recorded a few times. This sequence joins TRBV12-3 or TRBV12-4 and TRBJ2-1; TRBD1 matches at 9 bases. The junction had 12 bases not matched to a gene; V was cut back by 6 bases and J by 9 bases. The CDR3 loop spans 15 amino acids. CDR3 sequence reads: CASSPRGTGRPEQFF. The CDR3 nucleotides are TGTGCCAGCAGCCCACGGGGGACAGGGCGTCCTGAGCAGTTCTTC.

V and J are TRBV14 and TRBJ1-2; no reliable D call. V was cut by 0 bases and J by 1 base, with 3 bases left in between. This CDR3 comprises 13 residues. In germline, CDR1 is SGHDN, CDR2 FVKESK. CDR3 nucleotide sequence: TGTGCCAGCAGCCAAGACATTAACTATGGCTACACCTTC. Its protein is CASSQDINYGYTF.

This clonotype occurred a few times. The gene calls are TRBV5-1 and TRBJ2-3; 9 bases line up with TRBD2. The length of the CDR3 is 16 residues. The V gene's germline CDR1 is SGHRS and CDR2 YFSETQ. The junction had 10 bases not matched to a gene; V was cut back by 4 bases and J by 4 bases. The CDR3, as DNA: TGCGCCAGCAGCCCGGGGACTAGCTATGGCGCAGATACGCAGTATTTT. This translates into CASSPGTSYGADTQYF. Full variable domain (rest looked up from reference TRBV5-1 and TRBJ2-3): KAGVTQTPRYLIKTRGQQVTLSCSPISGHRSVSWYQQTPGQGLQFLFEYFSETQRNKGNFPGRFSGRQFSNSRSEMNVSTLELGDSALYLCASSPGTSYGADTQYFGPGTRLTVL.

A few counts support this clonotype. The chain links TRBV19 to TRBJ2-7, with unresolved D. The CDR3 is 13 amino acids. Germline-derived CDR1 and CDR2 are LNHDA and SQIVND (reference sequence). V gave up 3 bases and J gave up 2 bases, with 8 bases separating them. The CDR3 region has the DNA TGTGCCAGTAGTATTTACAGCACCTACGAGCAGTACTTC. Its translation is CASSIYSTYEQYF.

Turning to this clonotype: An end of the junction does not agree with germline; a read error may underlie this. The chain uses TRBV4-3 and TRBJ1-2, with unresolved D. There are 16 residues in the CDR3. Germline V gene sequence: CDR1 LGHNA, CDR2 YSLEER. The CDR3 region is CASSQDLGGSPYGYNF. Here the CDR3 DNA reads TGCGCCAGCAGCCAAGATCTTGGAGGATCTCCTTATGGCTACAACTTC.

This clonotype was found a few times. The CDR3 here is CASSEQMGQGGKLFF. CDR3 DNA: TGTGCCAGCAGTGAACAGATGGGACAGGGAGGAAAACTGTTTTTT. The chain carries TRBV2 and TRBJ1-4; 9 nucleotides match TRBD1. This CDR3 has 15 amino acids. Looked up from germline, CDR1 is SNHLY and CDR2 is FYNNEI. The junction had 8 bases not matched to a gene; V was cut back by 2 bases and J by 10 bases.

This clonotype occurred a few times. The chain's CDR3 is CASSLSGLDEKLFF. The CDR3 coding sequence is TGTGCCAGCAGCCTCTCAGGGTTGGATGAAAAACTGTTTTTT. The chain has TRBV7-6 and TRBJ1-4, with D possibly being TRBD1 (5 bases). Germline CDR1 is SGHVS and CDR2 is FNYEAQ. The CDR3 covers 14 residues. Trimming took off 5 bases at V and 6 bases at J, with 13 bases between the two ends.

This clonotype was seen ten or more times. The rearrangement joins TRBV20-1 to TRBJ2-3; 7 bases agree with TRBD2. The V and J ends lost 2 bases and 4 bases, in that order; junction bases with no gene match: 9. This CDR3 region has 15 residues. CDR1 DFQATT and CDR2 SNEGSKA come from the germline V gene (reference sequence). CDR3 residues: CSARSTSWASDTQYF. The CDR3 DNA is TGCAGTGCTAGATCGACTAGCTGGGCTTCAGATACGCAGTATTTT.

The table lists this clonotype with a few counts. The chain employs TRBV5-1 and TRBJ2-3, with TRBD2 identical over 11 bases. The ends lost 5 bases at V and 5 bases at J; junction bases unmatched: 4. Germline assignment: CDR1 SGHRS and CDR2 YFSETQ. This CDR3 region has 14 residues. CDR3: CASRPGTSGDTQYF. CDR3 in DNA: TGCGCCAGCAGACCCGGGACTAGCGGAGATACGCAGTATTTT.

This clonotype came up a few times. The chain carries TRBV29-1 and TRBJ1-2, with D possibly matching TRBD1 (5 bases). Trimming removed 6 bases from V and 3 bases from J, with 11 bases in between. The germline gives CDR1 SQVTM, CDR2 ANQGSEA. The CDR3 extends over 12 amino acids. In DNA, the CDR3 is TGCAGCGTCGACAGTACGGACTATGGCTACACCTTC. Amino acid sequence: CSVDSTDYGYTF.

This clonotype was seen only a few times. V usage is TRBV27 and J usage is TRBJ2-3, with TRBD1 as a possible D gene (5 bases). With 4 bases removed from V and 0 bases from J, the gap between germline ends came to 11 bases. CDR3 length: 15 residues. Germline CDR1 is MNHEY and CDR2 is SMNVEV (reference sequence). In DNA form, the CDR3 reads TGTGCCAGCAGTTCAGGGCCTAGGAGCACAGATACGCAGTATTTT. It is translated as CASSSGPRSTDTQYF.